This T cell receptor beta chain was sequenced for a study of beta chain features in type 1 diabetes (dated by TCRdb to 2016 to 2018). Background for the entire study: Patients and healthy donors did not differ in mean age, gender distribution, total cell number or subset yield. Across all samples, around 100 million sorted cells were examined, and cell number per subset correlated strongly with RNA yield. In the study, TCRB repertoires of sorted circulating CD4+ T cell subsets from recently diagnosed type 1 diabetes patients were compared with those of matched healthy donors. Regulatory and stem cell-like memory subsets were isolated from only 8 patients and roughly 8 healthy donors, whereas naive and central memory subsets came from all 30 or so donors.

Regarding this clone: The antigen this receptor binds is unknown. The record has no base qualities; no much larger clone is one base away.

All of the isolated RNA was reverse transcribed with the High Capacity cDNA Reverse Transcription Kit, so expressed TCRB transcripts were sequenced. Naive, central memory and regulatory T cell samples underwent deep immunoSEQ sequencing, averaging about 3.57 million total reads per sample. After sorted cells were lysed in RLT buffer, RNA was extracted with DNase-treated RNeasy Micro or Mini kits, with the choice depending on cell number. Each cell subset was processed separately to prevent cross-contamination, with patient and healthy donor samples processed together. TCRB sequences were amplified from cDNA with the immunoSEQ multiplex PCR, producing 87-bp fragments spanning the CDR3 region. Sequencing of the amplicons was performed on the Illumina HiSeq platform. Per the authors' processing: Synthetic template baselines were used to correct PCR bias computationally, reads within Hamming distance 2 were collapsed, and singletons that could not be merged were discarded. Reads were aligned against IMGT so that V, D and J genes, CDR3 length and insertions or deletions at six rearrangement sites could be assigned. Within each subset, clonotype counts were normalized to sorted cell number, after which true diversity and Gini coefficients were computed with the tcR R package. Repertoire sharing was quantified using the overlap coefficient calculated on TCRB nucleotide sequences. As stored in TCRdb, this immuneACCESS dataset retains in-frame rearrangements with V and J assigned. A fraction of the clones does not appear; measured against another copy, unresolved V genes explain less than half of the discrepancy, and the remainder lacks a known reason. That table furnishes V, J and clone size, whereas the DNA furnished D and trimming. The sample has about 320,000 clones on record, 12% to 15% of them singletons. The ten largest clones represent 5.5% to 7.5% of the sample.

Each donor gave one peripheral blood draw, averaging approximately 110 mL, which was collected into heparinised tubes. A BD FACSAria II was used to sort naive, central memory, regulatory and stem cell-like memory CD4+ T cells with a panel that included CD45RO, CCR7, CD25, CD127, CD95 and CD27. A purity above 98% was achieved for all sorted populations. Right away, PBMCs were isolated by Lymphoprep density gradient centrifugation and were stained directly, with no culture step. To minimize batch effects, samples were stained and sorted in pairs, one healthy donor with one patient per experiment. Findings and caveats that apply to the study as a whole: Shorter templates might be favored by PCR, yet because patient and control samples were amplified and corrected together, any such skew would affect both groups equally. Sequencing cDNA rather than genomic DNA could over-represent highly expressing activated cells, although activation and CD3 levels did not differ between groups. Because the HLA sub-analyses included only small numbers of individuals, any influence of HLA type on TCRB rearrangement was left unresolved. In all four CD4+ subsets, TCRB CDR3 length was moderately but significantly shorter in type 1 diabetes patients. Fewer insertions and more nucleotide deletions at VDJ recombination sites were observed in patients with type 1 diabetes, implying thymic rearrangement abnormalities. Naive, central memory and regulatory TCRB repertoires appeared to be more alike among patients than among healthy donors.

Reading the germline V gene (reference sequence) gives CDR1 MNHEY and CDR2 SMNVEV. V was cut back by 4 bases and J by 4 bases, leaving a gap of 14 bases between them. From the cysteine up to the phenylalanine, the CDR3 has a length of 15 residues. Here the CDR3 DNA is all that survives: 45 bases in frame from base 1. The chain links TRBV27 with TRBJ1-5; a tentative D match to TRBD1 spans 5 bases. This TCR was recovered from a man between 25 and 39 years old in good health. Specimen: central memory CD4+ T cells from blood. The base sequence is TGTGCCAGCAGTTCGTCCGGGACGGGAAATCAGCCCCAGCATTTT. Its product reads: CASSSSGTGNQPQHF.